The clone carrying this T cell receptor beta chain showed up just once. This sample stems from a study of blood T cell repertoires in COVID-19. Study-wide background: From T cells, B-cell-depleted T cells, or PBMCs came the material, which was cDNA or gDNA.

Germline CDR1 reads LNHDA; CDR2 reads SQIVND (reference sequence). The CDR3 covers 11 residues. The V gene lost 8 bases and the J gene lost 0 bases, with 4 bases spanning the gap. In the source study's methods: Scientists estimated how many nucleated cells there were by amplifying reference gene primers. The table came from immunoSEQ multiplex PCR; TCRdb's copy has only in-frame clones and leaves some out. The DNA was the basis for D and trimming; V, J and clone size are from that table. The top ten clones hold about 0.57% of a sample with fewer than 450,000 clones, about nine tenths of them seen once. Recruitment covered about two dozen US areas and drew participants whose ages spanned roughly 18 to 90 years. Participants' reported clinical history set cohort assignment.

This clonotype was sampled from a man aged 18 to 30 who had recovered from COVID-19. V is TRBV19 and J is TRBJ1-1; D is undetermined. The sequenced material came from PBMCs or T cells enriched from blood (not recorded which). In DNA form, the CDR3 reads TGTGCCAGTGGCCTGAACACTGAAGCTTTCTTT. This gives the protein CASGLNTEAFF. Full variable domain (outside the CDR3, taken from reference TRBV19 and TRBJ1-1): DGGITQSPKYLFRKEGQNVTLSCEQNLNHDAMYWYRQDPGQGLRLIYYSQIVNDFQKGDIAEGYSVSREKKESFPLTVTSAQKNPTAFYLCASGLNTEAFFGQGTRLTVV.